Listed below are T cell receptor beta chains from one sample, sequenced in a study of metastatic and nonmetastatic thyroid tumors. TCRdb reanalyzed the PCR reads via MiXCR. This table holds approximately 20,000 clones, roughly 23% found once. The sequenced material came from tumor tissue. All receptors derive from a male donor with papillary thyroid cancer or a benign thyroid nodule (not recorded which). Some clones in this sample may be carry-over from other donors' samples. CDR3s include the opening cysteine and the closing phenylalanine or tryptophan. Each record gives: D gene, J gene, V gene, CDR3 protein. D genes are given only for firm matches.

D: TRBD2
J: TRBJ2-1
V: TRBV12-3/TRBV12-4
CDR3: CASSLGLGGEQFF

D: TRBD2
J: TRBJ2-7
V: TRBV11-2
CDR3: CASSLDAAGGVQYF

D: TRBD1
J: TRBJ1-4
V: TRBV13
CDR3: CASSSSTGLNEKLFF

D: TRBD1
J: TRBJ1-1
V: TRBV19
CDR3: CASTKTGYTEAFF

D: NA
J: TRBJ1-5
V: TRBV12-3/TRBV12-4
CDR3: CASAVGGQPQHF

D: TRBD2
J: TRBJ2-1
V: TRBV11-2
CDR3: CASSLETSGVYNEQFF

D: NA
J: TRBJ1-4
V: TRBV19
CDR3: CASSMSRSNEKLFF

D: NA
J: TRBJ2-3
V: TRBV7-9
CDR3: CASSLLTDTQYF

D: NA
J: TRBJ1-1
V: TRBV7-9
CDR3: CASSLGGSETEAFF

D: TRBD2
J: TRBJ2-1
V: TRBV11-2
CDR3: CASSLAGGYNEQFF

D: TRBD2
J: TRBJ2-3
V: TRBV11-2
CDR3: CASRGGLGSTDTQYF

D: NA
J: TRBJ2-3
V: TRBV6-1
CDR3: CASIVATWGADTQYF

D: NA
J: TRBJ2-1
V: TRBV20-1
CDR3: CSASSGGEGNEQFF

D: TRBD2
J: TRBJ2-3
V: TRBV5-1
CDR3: CASSGAGGRTDTQYF

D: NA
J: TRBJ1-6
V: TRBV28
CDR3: CASIPDQVYNSPLHF

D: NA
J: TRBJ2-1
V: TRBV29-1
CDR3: CSVVRPEASSYLYNEQFF

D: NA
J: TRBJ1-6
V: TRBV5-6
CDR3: CASSFGVNSPLHF

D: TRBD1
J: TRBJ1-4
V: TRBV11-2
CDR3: CASSPLWTGNEKLFF

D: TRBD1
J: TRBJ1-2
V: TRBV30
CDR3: CAWTLDRDYGYTF

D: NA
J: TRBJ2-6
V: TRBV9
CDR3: CASTGVGANVLTF

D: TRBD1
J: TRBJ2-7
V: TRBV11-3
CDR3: CASSLGSGTGVEQYF

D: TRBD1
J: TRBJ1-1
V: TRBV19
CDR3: CASSIIQGLNTEAFF